The sequence of this T cell receptor beta chain was determined in a study of blood T cell repertoires in COVID-19. Study-wide background: Sample material is recorded as cDNA or gDNA derived from T cells, B-cell-depleted T cells, or PBMCs.

Points on this clone: The sample holds other DNA sequences that translate to the same CDR3.

Per the authors' pipeline: For nucleated cells, counts were estimated from reference gene primer amplification. TCRdb's copy holds only in-frame clones and misses some; the assay was immunoSEQ multiplex PCR. That table is the source of V, J and clone size, and D and trimming were worked out from the DNA. Here the sample spans roughly 220,000 clones, about 86% being singletons. Trimming pared 1 base from V and 2 bases from J, leaving 6 bases between. Germline CDR1 and CDR2: MDHEN and SYDVKM. This CDR3 has 14 amino acids. The specimen sequenced was peripheral blood. The receptor's source is a woman aged 25 to 45 who had recovered from COVID-19. The rearrangement links TRBV28 to TRBJ1-5; D is ambiguous. The CDR3 sequence: CASSLFGGNQPQHF. For the CDR3, the DNA is TGTGCCAGCAGTTTATTCGGTGGCAATCAGCCCCAGCATTTT.